This TCR beta chain comes out of a study of human T cells and chemical hapten exposure. Whole-study context: 2% DPC applied to a 2 cm by 2 cm arm area sensitized donors.

This clonotype has at least ten counts. What it recognizes is unknown. The germline V and J ends were trimmed by 4 bases and 0 bases, with 18 bases remaining between them. The CDR3 consists of 17 residues. Germline V gene lookup returns CDR1 SGHAT and CDR2 FQDESV (reference sequence). Time point indicated: pre-sensitization, week 0. The treatment was: therapeutic diphenylcyclopropenone sensitization with weekly scalp DPC. Donors, patients with alopecia ranging from 18 to 70 years old and judged suitable for DPC, provided samples. Study results and caveats: Expanded TCRs clustered into significantly more large CDR3 similarity groups than controls, the analysis revealed.

Within the library, unique molecular identifiers were attached to each individual cDNA molecule. From the RACE reads, TCRdb called clonotypes with MiXCR, one entry per CDR3 protein. The repertoire holds 280,000 or so distinct CDR3 sequences, 7.7% seen once, with more than 0.95% in the top ten. The sample was whole blood, taken in connection with sensitization to the hapten diphenylcyclopropenone (DPC). The genes are TRBV11-1 and TRBJ2-5; D is possibly TRBD1 (5 bases). The sequence was collected from a man aged 18 to 29 with alopecia areata. Some clones in this sample may be carry-over from other donors' samples. CDR3 bases: TGTGCCAGCAGCTCACTAACGATGACAGCGAACCAAGAGACCCAGTACTTC. Translated: CASSSLTMTANQETQYF.